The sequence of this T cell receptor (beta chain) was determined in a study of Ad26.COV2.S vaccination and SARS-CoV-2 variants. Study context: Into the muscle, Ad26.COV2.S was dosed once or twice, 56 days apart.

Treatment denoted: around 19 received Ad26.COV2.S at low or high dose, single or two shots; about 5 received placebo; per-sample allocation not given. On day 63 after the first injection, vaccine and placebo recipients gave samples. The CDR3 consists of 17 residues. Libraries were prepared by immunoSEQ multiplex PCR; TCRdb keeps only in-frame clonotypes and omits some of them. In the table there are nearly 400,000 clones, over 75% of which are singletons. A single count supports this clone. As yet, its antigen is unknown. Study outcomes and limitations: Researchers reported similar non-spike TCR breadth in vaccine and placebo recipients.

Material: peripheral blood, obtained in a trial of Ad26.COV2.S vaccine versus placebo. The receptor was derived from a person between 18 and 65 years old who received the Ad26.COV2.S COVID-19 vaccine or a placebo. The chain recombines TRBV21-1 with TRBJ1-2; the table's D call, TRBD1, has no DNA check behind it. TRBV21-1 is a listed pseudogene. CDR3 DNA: TGTGCCAGCAGCAAAGGGGGCCCCGGAGGACAGGTTTTCTCTGGCACCTTC. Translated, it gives CASSKGGPGGQVFSGTF.